This T cell receptor (beta chain) was found in a study of cytomegalovirus exposure and HLA in healthy donors. For the study at large: Early release data held approximately 81 million unique TCRs from HLA-typed donors. Findings and caveats of the study: The availability of immune exposure information extended only to CMV serostatus. Sequencing likely caused a cluster of highly shared sequence variants.

Primers for the PCR totalled 60 Vbeta and 13 Jbeta. Sequenced by immunoSEQ multiplex PCR; TCRdb stores in-frame clones only, minus some. The sample has fewer than 250,000 clones; 82% are singletons. This clone was observed a handful of times. Antigen: not known. The CDR3 covers 15 residues. V dropped 6 bases and J dropped 3 bases, with 15 bases sitting between them. Germline V gives CDR1 MNHNS, CDR2 SASEGT. J is TRBJ2-1 and V is TRBV6-1; possible D gene TRBD2, 9 bases. The source of this sequence is a man between 40 and 49 years old in good health and CMV-seropositive. Sequenced material: PBMCs. This CDR3 reads CASRPSGTGYNEQFF. Written as DNA, the CDR3 is TGTGCCAGCAGGCCTAGCGGGACAGGCTACAATGAGCAGTTCTTC.